The next 4 T cell receptor beta chains were all read from a single sample in a study of post-analysis software for immune sequencing data. For these TCRs, the target antigens are not known. Prepared libraries of TCR beta cDNA carried unique molecular identifiers. From the PCR reads, TCRdb called clonotypes with MiXCR, one entry per CDR3 protein. The data show some 800,000 distinct CDR3 sequences, about 45% seen once. Whole-study results and caveats: Roughly five TRBV segments occurring more often in patients than controls included TRBV5-6, TRBV5-1 and TRBV20-1.

Sequences were obtained from blood. The receptors stem from a girl aged 10 to 17 with multiple sclerosis.

The rearrangement joins TRBV7-9 to TRBJ2-5; the D is unclear. The CDR3 is 13 residues long. Per germline, CDR1 SEHNR and CDR2 FQNEAQ (reference sequence). V lost 2 bases to trimming and J lost 5 bases, with 9 bases between them. CDR3 sequence reads: CASSLRASETQYF. CDR3 nucleotide sequence: TGTGCCAGCAGCTTAAGGGCCAGCGAGACCCAGTACTTC.

This clonotype has only one observation. The chain has TRBV9 and TRBJ2-1; D unclear. The germline gives CDR1 SGDLS, CDR2 YYNGEE. CDR3 length: 16 amino acids. Trimming left V 0 bases short and J 0 bases short, with 10 bases between. The CDR3 reads CASSVGVRSSYNEQFF. Written as DNA, the CDR3 is TGTGCCAGCAGCGTAGGTGTCAGGAGCTCCTACAATGAGCAGTTCTTC.

A few counts support this clonotype. The chain links TRBV9 to TRBJ2-3, with D hard to call. The V gene's germline CDR1 is SGDLS and CDR2 YYNGEE. The CDR3 contains 14 residues. V lost 0 bases and J 2 bases, leaving 7 bases between the germline ends. As DNA, the CDR3 is TGTGCCAGCAGCGTAGGTCATCCCACAGATACGCAGTATTTT. Its protein product is CASSVGHPTDTQYF.

The chain uses TRBV7-6 and TRBJ2-3, with D uncertain. Germline CDR1 reads SGHVS; CDR2 reads FNYEAQ. CDR3 length: 15 amino acids. Trimming took 1 base from V and 0 from J, leaving 8 bases between them. The CDR3 DNA follows: TGTGCCAGCAGCTTAGTTTCCCCAAGCACAGATACGCAGTATTTT. Its protein product is CASSLVSPSTDTQYF.